The 30 T cell receptor beta chains below were found in one sample sequenced in a study of shared clonotypes between healthy human individuals. The protocol was immunoSEQ multiplex PCR, while the TCRdb copy is restricted to in-frame clones and leaves out a portion. This table has around 2.3 million clones, 90% to 96% appearing once. Material for sequencing was naive CD4+ T cells sorted from blood. The subset was: CD45RA+ positively selected. The source is a young man in good health.

The rearrangement links TRBV12-5 to TRBJ2-7; D is perhaps TRBD2 (7 bases). Germline values: CDR1 LGHNT, CDR2 FRNRAP. This CDR3 is built from 15 residues. V shed 1 base and J shed 5 bases, with 15 bases lying between them. The CDR3 here is CASGLDAGAVHEQYF. CDR3 bases: TGTGCTAGTGGTTTGGATGCGGGGGCCGTCCACGAGCAGTACTTC.

The CDR3 loop is CAITDSPRGEQFF. CDR3 DNA sequence: TGTGCCATCACTGACTCACCACGGGGTGAGCAGTTCTTC. This chain connects TRBV10-3 to TRBJ2-1; tentatively, D is TRBD2 (5 bases). The CDR3 consists of 13 residues. Between the trimmed V and J ends, which lost 7 bases and 9 bases, there was a span of 16 bases. The germline gives CDR1 ENHRY, CDR2 SYGVKD.

The chain employs TRBV9 and TRBJ1-2; tentatively, D is TRBD1 (5 bases). The CDR3 has 14 residues. CDR1 and CDR2 (germline): SGDLS, YYNGEE. Trimming cost V 4 bases and J 3 bases, with 13 bases left between them. The CDR3 region is CASSKGTDYYGYTF. The CDR3, as DNA: TGTGCCAGCAGCAAAGGGACCGATTACTATGGCTACACCTTC.

The gene calls are TRBV29-1 and TRBJ2-4; the match to TRBD2 covers 7 bases. With V trimmed by 6 bases and J by 0 bases, 11 bases remained unmatched. The CDR3 has 16 residues. Germline V CDR1 and CDR2: SQVTM, ANQGSEA. This chain's CDR3 is CSVSGTGRVAKNIQYF. The CDR3 nucleotides read TGCAGCGTCAGCGGGACGGGCAGAGTAGCCAAAAACATTCAGTACTTC.

V gene TRBV18 combines with J gene TRBJ1-4; D is possibly TRBD1 (5 bases). The CDR3 has 15 residues. Germline V gene data show CDR1 as KGHSH and CDR2 as LQKENI. V was clipped by 2 bases and J by 8 bases, with 15 bases between them. The DNA for the CDR3 is TGTGCCAGCTCACCAAATGGGGCCGGAGGGGAAAAACTGTTTTTT. Translated: CASSPNGAGGEKLFF.

This chain joins TRBV9 and TRBJ2-1, with 12 bases identical to TRBD2. V was clipped by 0 bases and J by 7 bases; unmatched bases: 8. CDR3 length: 17 residues. CDR1 is SGDLS and CDR2 is YYNGEE in the germline V gene. The CDR3, as DNA: TGTGCCAGCAGCGTAGTCGTCCTAGCGGGGGGGCCTAATGAGCAGTTCTTC. Its protein is CASSVVVLAGGPNEQFF. Drawing the rest from reference TRBV9 and TRBJ2-1, the complete variable domain is DSGVTQTPKHLITATGQRVTLRCSPRSGDLSVYWYQQSLDQGLQFLIQYYNGEERAKGNILERFSAQQFPDLHSELNLSSLELGDSALYFCASSVVVLAGGPNEQFFGPGTRLTVL.

This clone was detected once. Other DNA sequences of this sample code for an identical CDR3. The chain carries TRBV15 and TRBJ2-7; D gene unclear. Germline-derived CDR1 and CDR2 are LNHNV and YYDKDF (reference sequence). Deletions cut 0 bases from V and 2 bases from J, with 5 bases between. The CDR3 runs 13 residues. CDR3 residues: CATSRELAYEQYF. The DNA of the CDR3 is TGTGCCACCAGCAGAGAACTTGCCTACGAGCAGTACTTC.

The rearrangement joins TRBV11-2 to TRBJ2-3; 13 bases are a match to TRBD2. CDR1 is SGHAT and CDR2 is FQNNGV in the germline V gene. Losses at the gene ends were 4 bases for V and 3 bases for J; bases not matched to a gene: 4. This CDR3 region has 16 residues. CDR3 loop: CASSWTSGRVTDTQYF. CDR3 nucleotides: TGTGCCAGCAGCTGGACTAGCGGGAGAGTGACAGATACGCAGTATTTT.

CDR3 in amino acids: CASSFGRGAETQYF. As DNA, the CDR3 is TGTGCCAGCAGCTTCGGCAGGGGGGCAGAGACCCAGTACTTC. The chain carries TRBV7-2 and TRBJ2-5; TRBD1 might be the D (7 bases). V lost 3 bases and J lost 4, with 12 bases in between. CDR3 length equals 14 residues. Looked up from germline, CDR1 is SGHTA and CDR2 is FQGNSA.

The V gene is TRBV6-5, the J gene TRBJ2-7, with 12 bases identical to TRBD2. Per the germline V gene, CDR1 is MNHEY and CDR2 is SVGAGI. After removal of 5 bases from V and 6 bases from J, the junction contained 5 bases not matched to a gene. The CDR3 sequence is 14 residues long. The CDR3 protein is CASSMTSGRAEQYF. CDR3 nucleotides: TGTGCCAGCAGTATGACTAGCGGGAGAGCCGAGCAGTACTTC.

For this clone: The same CDR3 is also encoded by other DNA sequences in this sample. The CDR3 nucleotides read TGCGCCAGCAGCTTGCGCAGCGGAGGCACAGATACGCAGTATTTT. This translates into CASSLRSGGTDTQYF. This chain links TRBV5-1 with TRBJ2-3, with D possibly TRBD2 on 5 matching bases. The ends were cut back, 1 base at V and 1 base at J, with 10 bases in the middle. The length of the CDR3 is 15 residues. From germline, CDR1 is SGHRS and CDR2 YFSETQ.

The chain joins TRBV7-3 to TRBJ2-5; no clear D gene. CDR1 is SGHTA and CDR2 is FQGTGA in the germline V gene. Trimming took 0 bases from V and 3 from J, leaving 5 bases between them. CDR3 size: 13 residues. For the CDR3, the DNA is TGTGCCAGCAGCTTAACCCCCAAAGAGACCCAGTACTTC. Translating gives CASSLTPKETQYF. Drawing the rest from reference TRBV7-3 and TRBJ2-5, the complete variable domain is GAGVSQTPSNKVTEKGKYVELRCDPISGHTALYWYRQSLGQGPEFLIYFQGTGAADDSGLPNDRFFAVRPEGSVSTLKIQRTERGDSAVYLCASSLTPKETQYFGPGTRLLVL.

As to this clone: Germline and junction disagree at one end, which may indicate a read error. The chain combines TRBV7-7 with TRBJ1-5; D remains unclear. This CDR3 is built from 14 residues. From germline, CDR1 is SSHAT and CDR2 FNYEAQ (reference sequence). In DNA, the CDR3 is TGTGCTAGCAGCCTATTCGGGTTTGATCAGCCCCAGCATTTT. This gives the protein CASSLFGFDQPQHF.

The CDR3 region has the DNA TGCGCCAGCAGCTCCCAAGGCATGAAGAGTGGCTTTGGAAACACCATATATTTT. Its translation is CASSSQGMKSGFGNTIYF. The chain employs TRBV4-1 and TRBJ1-3; no reliable D call. Per the germline V gene, CDR1 is MGHRA and CDR2 is YSYEKL. V was trimmed by 5 bases and J by 3 bases, leaving 23 bases between them. The CDR3 runs 18 residues.

The chain carries TRBV6-5 and TRBJ2-1; no clear D gene. The CDR3 is made up of 15 amino acids. Germline V gene data show CDR1 as MNHEY and CDR2 as SVGAGI. V was cut by 7 bases and J by 0 bases, with 13 bases left in between. CDR3 DNA sequence: TGTGCCAGCACTCCCACTATGAGCTCCTACAATGAGCAGTTCTTC. It encodes CASTPTMSSYNEQFF.

The chain carries TRBV4-1 and TRBJ2-7, with 7 bases identical to TRBD2. V lost 4 bases to trimming and J lost 3 bases; unmatched junction nucleotides: 12. The V gene's germline CDR1 is MGHRA and CDR2 YSYEKL. The length of the CDR3 is 16 residues. CDR3 sequence: CASSPGSGAPFYEQYF. Written as DNA, the CDR3 is TGCGCCAGCAGCCCGGGGAGCGGGGCCCCATTCTACGAGCAGTACTTC.

This clone was detected only once. Other DNA variants within this sample encode the same CDR3. This chain uses TRBV5-6 with TRBJ1-6; 9 nucleotides match TRBD1. The CDR3 contains 15 residues. Germline V CDR1 and CDR2: SGHDT, YYEEEE. J lost 7 bases, V lost 0 bases, and 2 bases had no gene match. CDR3 sequence: CASSLDTGGNSPLHF. CDR3 DNA sequence: TGTGCCAGCAGCTTGGATACAGGGGGCAATTCACCCCTCCACTTT.

The chain's CDR3 is CASSESGGRGSPLHF. CDR3 coding DNA: TGTGCCAGCAGTGAATCCGGGGGCCGGGGTTCACCCCTCCACTTT. The J gene is TRBJ1-6, the V gene TRBV2; a weak D match, TRBD1 (6 bases). V was shortened by 2 bases and J by 9 bases, with 14 bases between the two germline ends. The CDR3 has 15 residues. Per germline, CDR1 SNHLY and CDR2 FYNNEI.

This chain links TRBV5-1 with TRBJ2-3; no reliable D call. V lost 4 bases and J 3 bases, leaving 6 bases between the germline ends. CDR1 and CDR2 from the germline V gene are SGHRS and YFSETQ. This CDR3 comprises 12 residues. CDR3 sequence: CASSPATDTQYF. The CDR3, as DNA: TGCGCCAGCAGCCCCGCGACAGATACGCAGTATTTT.

The chain recombines TRBV29-1 with TRBJ1-1, with TRBD1 as a possible D gene (6 bases). V shed 6 bases and J shed 6 bases, with 14 bases lying between them. The CDR3 consists of 12 residues. CDR1 SQVTM and CDR2 ANQGSEA come from the germline V gene. CDR3 region: CSVQTGVAEAFF. Here the CDR3 DNA reads TGCAGCGTCCAGACAGGCGTCGCTGAAGCTTTCTTT. Complete variable domain (other parts from reference TRBV29-1 and TRBJ1-1): SAVISQKPSRDICQRGTSLTIQCQVDSQVTMMFWYRQQPGQSLTLIATANQGSEATYESGFVIDKFPISRPNLTFSTLTVSNMSPEDSSIYLCSVQTGVAEAFFGQGTRLTVV.

Worth noting for this clone: Other nucleotide sequences from this sample produce the same CDR3. The rearrangement joins TRBV18 to TRBJ2-7; 14 nucleotides align to TRBD2. The trim removed 3 bases at V and 1 base at J, leaving 2 bases unmatched. CDR3 length: 16 residues. Per germline, CDR1 KGHSH and CDR2 LQKENI. CDR3 coding DNA: TGTGCCAGCTCACCCGGGACTAGCGGGAGTTCCTACGAGCAGTACTTC. This translates into CASSPGTSGSSYEQYF.

The V and J genes are TRBV5-1 and TRBJ2-5; 9 nucleotides align to TRBD1. Germline V CDR1 and CDR2: SGHRS, YFSETQ. V was clipped by 3 bases and J by 5 bases; unmatched bases: 8. The CDR3 covers 15 residues. The CDR3 nucleotides read TGCGCCAGCAGCTACATGGACAGGGGAAGGGAGACCCAGTACTTC. Its protein product is CASSYMDRGRETQYF.

This sequence joins TRBV6-5 and TRBJ1-6; D is perhaps TRBD1 (6 bases). Germline V gives CDR1 MNHEY, CDR2 SVGAGI. This CDR3 is 12 amino acids long. Trimming cost V 9 bases and J 11 bases, with 14 bases left between them. The CDR3 region has the DNA TGTGCCAGTAGGGGGAATAGGGCACCCCTCCACTTT. It encodes CASRGNRAPLHF.

The rearrangement uses TRBV7-2 and TRBJ2-5, with TRBD2 identical over 13 bases. J gave up 2 bases and V 1 base, and 10 bases lay outside the gene matches. This CDR3 has 19 residues. The germline CDR1 and CDR2 sequences are SGHTA and FQGNSA. Here the CDR3 DNA reads TGTGCCAGCAGCTTAGGTATCGCACTAGCGGGAGGGGTTCAAGAGACCCAGTACTTC. Its protein product is CASSLGIALAGGVQETQYF.

The genes are TRBV6-5 and TRBJ1-3, with 8 bases lining up with TRBD1. The CDR3 extends over 14 amino acids. Per germline, CDR1 MNHEY and CDR2 SVGAGI. Trimming removed 6 bases from V and 3 bases from J; junction bases left unmatched: 4. CDR3 nucleotides: TGTGCCAGCAGCCGGGGACAGGTTGGAAACACCATATATTTT. It specifies CASSRGQVGNTIYF.

The rearrangement joins TRBV4-3 to TRBJ2-2; TRBD1 aligns across 8 bases. Germline V CDR1 and CDR2: LGHNA, YSLEER. V dropped 4 bases and J dropped 6; count of bases not matched to a gene: 4. This CDR3 spans 14 amino acids. CDR3 in amino acids: CASSLETGAGELFF. The DNA of the CDR3 is TGCGCCAGCAGCCTTGAGACAGGGGCCGGGGAGCTGTTTTTT.

The rearrangement links TRBV2 to TRBJ2-7; TRBD2 agrees at 12 bases. Germline-derived CDR1 and CDR2 are SNHLY and FYNNEI. CDR3 size: 15 residues. Trimming at V came to 5 bases and at J to 0 bases, leaving 2 bases not matched to a gene. The CDR3 region is CASSRLAGASYEQYF. The CDR3 bases are TGTGCCAGCAGTCGACTAGCGGGGGCCTCCTACGAGCAGTACTTC.

The chain combines TRBV5-1 with TRBJ1-2, with 9 bases lining up with TRBD1. The CDR3 covers 12 residues. Germline loops: CDR1 SGHRS, CDR2 YFSETQ. V lost 7 bases, J lost 8 bases, and 6 bases stayed unmatched. DNA of the CDR3: TGCGCCAGCTGGGGACAGGGTTGGGGCTACACCTTC. Its protein product is CASWGQGWGYTF.

V usage is TRBV28 and J usage is TRBJ1-1; D gene ambiguous. Germline values: CDR1 MDHEN, CDR2 SYDVKM. CDR3 length: 14 amino acids. The V and J ends lost 6 bases and 1 base respectively, with 12 bases between them. The DNA for the CDR3 is TGTGCCAGCAGCACGGCGGGTAAGAACACTGAAGCTTTCTTT. Translating gives CASSTAGKNTEAFF.

The CDR3, as DNA: TGTGCCTGGAGTGTAAAGGGGGGTTATAGCACAGATACGCAGTATTTT. This gives the protein CAWSVKGGYSTDTQYF. The rearrangement uses TRBV30 and TRBJ2-3; D tentatively reads TRBD1 or TRBD2 (6 bases each). Germline V CDR1 and CDR2: GTSNPN, SVGIG (reference sequence). The CDR3 is 16 amino acids. V was trimmed by 0 bases and J by 0 bases, leaving 13 bases between them.